These 16 T cell receptor beta chains share one sample of origin, sequenced in a study of human T cells and chemical hapten exposure. Unfractionated whole blood was the source of the extracted total RNA. TCRdb processed the 5' RACE reads anew with MiXCR; each CDR3 protein has one entry. The table has about 81,000 distinct CDR3 sequences, 6% to 8.5% seen once; the top ten hold over 2%. Source of these receptors: a male donor in good health.

This clonotype was counted a few times. The V call is TRBV5-4, the J call TRBJ2-7; D gene ambiguous. Germline V CDR1 and CDR2: SGHNT, YYREEE (reference sequence). Trimming stripped 2 bases from V and 0 bases from J, with 3 bases between. The CDR3 is 12 amino acids. CDR3 protein: CASSFDSYEQYF. Here the CDR3 DNA reads TGTGCCAGCAGCTTCGACTCCTACGAGCAGTACTTC.

The genes are TRBV5-6 and TRBJ2-2; the D gene is possibly TRBD1 (6 bases). Per germline, CDR1 SGHDT and CDR2 YYEEEE. V lost 4 bases, J lost 3 bases, and 19 bases lay in between. The CDR3 is 17 amino acids. The chain's CDR3 is CASSPSVDSPYTGELFF. The CDR3 DNA follows: TGTGCCAGCAGCCCCTCCGTGGACAGCCCTTACACCGGGGAGCTGTTTTTT.

V usage is TRBV2 and J usage is TRBJ2-7; 8 bases agree with TRBD1. The CDR3 covers 14 residues. The V gene's germline CDR1 is SNHLY and CDR2 FYNNEI. J gave up 8 bases and V 2 bases, and 8 bases lay outside the gene matches. The CDR3 reads CASSERRQGAKQYF. In DNA form, the CDR3 reads TGTGCCAGCAGTGAAAGGCGGCAGGGGGCGAAGCAGTACTTC.

The chain recombines TRBV7-2 with TRBJ2-7; a possible D gene is TRBD1 (6 bases). The V end was cut by 4 bases, the J end by 2 bases, with 15 bases between. The CDR3 has 15 residues. Germline V gene lookup returns CDR1 SGHTA and CDR2 FQGNSA. The CDR3 DNA is TGTGCCAGCAGCTACGAGGACAGTCCCGCCTACGAGCAGTACTTC. Translation gives CASSYEDSPAYEQYF.

The chain is built from TRBV7-2 and TRBJ1-1; the D is unclear. This CDR3 is 15 amino acids long. V was clipped by 4 bases and J by 0 bases, with 12 bases between them. Germline V gene lookup returns CDR1 SGHTA and CDR2 FQGNSA. The DNA of the CDR3 is TGTGCCAGCAGCTCACGCCCGGCATTGAACACTGAAGCTTTCTTT. Its translation is CASSSRPALNTEAFF. Complete variable domain (other parts from reference TRBV7-2 and TRBJ1-1): GAGVSQSPSNKVTEKGKDVELRCDPISGHTALYWYRQSLGQGLEFLIYFQGNSAPDKSGLPSDRFSAERTGGSVSTLTIQRTQQEDSAVYLCASSSRPALNTEAFFGQGTRLTVV.

This chain uses TRBV3-1 with TRBJ1-1; unclear D gene. This CDR3 has 14 residues. Germline values: CDR1 LGHDT, CDR2 YNNKEL (reference sequence). V was shortened by 0 bases and J by 1 base, with 6 bases between the two germline ends. CDR3 bases: TGTGCCAGCAGCCAAGATATCGCGAACACTGAAGCTTTCTTT. This encodes CASSQDIANTEAFF.

This clonotype was picked up a small number of times. The gene calls are TRBV29-1 and TRBJ2-3; weak D call: TRBD1 (5 bases). The CDR3 extends over 15 amino acids. Germline-derived CDR1 and CDR2 are SQVTM and ANQGSEA. Trimming took 5 bases from V and 1 from J, leaving 16 bases between them. In nucleotides, the CDR3 is TGCAGCGTTCGCGGACACCACCCCGGCACAGATACGCAGTATTTT. It yields the protein CSVRGHHPGTDTQYF.

This clonotype appeared a few times. The chain is built from TRBV5-1 and TRBJ2-3, with TRBD2 matching 11 bases. The length of the CDR3 is 16 residues. V shed 4 bases, J shed 4 bases, and the junction held 8 bases outside the gene matches. Germline V CDR1 and CDR2: SGHRS, YFSETQ. The CDR3: CASSGLAGGDADTQYF. The CDR3 coding sequence is TGCGCCAGCAGCGGTCTAGCGGGAGGTGACGCAGATACGCAGTATTTT.

This clonotype was detected ten times or more. The J gene is TRBJ2-7, the V gene TRBV6-6, with D uncertain. Germline loops: CDR1 MNHNY, CDR2 SVGAGI (reference sequence). The CDR3 is made up of 11 amino acids. Trimming removed 0 bases from V and 12 bases from J, with 9 bases in between. The CDR3 protein is CASSYSQTRYF. The CDR3 region has the DNA TGTGCCAGCAGTTACTCACAGACTCGGTACTTC.

CDR3 in DNA: TGTGCCAGCAGTTTCCCCGGGGGGATGAACACTGAAGCTTTCTTT. Protein: CASSFPGGMNTEAFF. The rearrangement uses TRBV3-1 and TRBJ1-1; D possibly corresponds to TRBD1 (5 bases). Germline CDR1 reads LGHDT; CDR2 reads YNNKEL (reference sequence). The CDR3 covers 15 residues. With 6 bases removed from V and 0 bases from J, the gap between germline ends came to 14 bases.

The V call is TRBV6-6, the J call TRBJ2-1; D might be TRBD1 (7 bases). CDR1 and CDR2 (germline): MNHNY, SVGAGI (reference sequence). The CDR3 contains 15 residues. V lost 4 bases, J lost 7 bases, and 17 bases lay in between. CDR3: CASSSRQGRGNEQFF. The CDR3, as DNA: TGTGCCAGCAGTTCCCGACAGGGACGGGGGAATGAGCAGTTCTTC.

This clonotype was counted many times. The J gene is TRBJ2-7, the V gene TRBV27, with 7 positions matching TRBD1. Trimming removed 6 bases from V and 0 bases from J; junction bases left unmatched: 2. The V gene's germline CDR1 is MNHEY and CDR2 SMNVEV (reference sequence). This CDR3 region has 13 residues. The CDR3 here is CASRGTVSYEQYF. The CDR3 bases are TGTGCCAGCAGAGGGACAGTCTCCTACGAGCAGTACTTC.

In this sample, this clonotype turned up many times. V usage is TRBV20-1 and J usage is TRBJ2-7, with a possible D match to TRBD2 (6 bases). Between the trimmed V and J ends, which lost 7 bases and 3 bases, there was a span of 16 bases. The germline V gene encodes CDR1 DFQATT and CDR2 SNEGSKA (reference sequence). The length of the CDR3 is 13 residues. CDR3 sequence (DNA): TGCAGTGTTCTCCGAGGGGACTTCTACGAGCAGTACTTC. Protein product: CSVLRGDFYEQYF.

CDR3: CASSFTRFDGYTF. The DNA of the CDR3 is TGTGCCAGCAGTTTCACCAGGTTTGATGGCTACACCTTC. This chain links TRBV28 with TRBJ1-2; D not certain. The CDR3 extends over 13 amino acids. Germline CDR1 reads MDHEN; CDR2 reads SYDVKM. The germline V and J ends were trimmed by 3 bases and 6 bases, with 11 bases remaining between them.

The J gene is TRBJ2-2, the V gene TRBV7-9, with 7 bases that match TRBD1. This CDR3 has 15 residues. Germline values: CDR1 SEHNR, CDR2 FQNEAQ (reference sequence). V was pared by 6 bases and J by 0 bases, with 4 bases of the junction left unmatched. CDR3 amino acids: CASSGQASNTGELFF. The CDR3 DNA is TGTGCCAGCAGTGGACAGGCTTCGAACACCGGGGAGCTGTTTTTT.

This clonotype was observed a handful of times. The chain has TRBV7-2 and TRBJ2-1; TRBD1 might be the D (6 bases). This CDR3 contains 16 residues. Looked up from germline, CDR1 is SGHTA and CDR2 is FQGNSA. Between the trimmed V and J ends, which lost 2 bases and 0 bases, there was a span of 11 bases. As DNA, the CDR3 is TGTGCCAGCAGCTTAAGAGGACAGAGCTCCTACAATGAGCAGTTCTTC. This sequence encodes CASSLRGQSSYNEQFF.